This T cell receptor beta chain originates from a study of blood T cell repertoires in COVID-19. Study summary: Collection of acute and convalescent COVID-19 samples took place in the United States, Italy and Spain. In each case, the material was cDNA or gDNA derived from T cells, B-cell-depleted T cells, or PBMCs.

Seattle patients were enrolled while actively infected and followed longitudinally. In the original workflow: Estimated nucleated cell counts came from reference gene primer amplification. Profiling relied on immunoSEQ multiplex PCR, and the TCRdb table lists in-frame clones only, not all of them. V and J calls and clone size are as listed in that table; D and trimming were resolved from the DNA. Here the sample spans some 65,000 clones, around 91% being singletons. J was trimmed by 9 bases and V by 10 bases; bases with no gene match: 14. Germline V gene lookup returns CDR1 SNHLY and CDR2 FYNNEI. The CDR3 sequence is 14 residues long.

The V and J genes are TRBV2 and TRBJ2-1, with TRBD2 matching over 8 bases. Sample: peripheral blood. This clonotype was obtained from a man aged 45-60 years with COVID-19, enrolled during active disease. Written as DNA, the CDR3 is TGTGCCACCCCCGGGTCGAGCGGGAGCATTGAGCAGTTCTTC. The encoded protein is CATPGSSGSIEQFF.